This is a list of T cell receptor beta chains from one sample in a study of T cell clones after liver transplantation. This table comes from immunoSEQ multiplex PCR, and its TCRdb copy is limited to in-frame clones, with some not included. This sample has 6,500 to 8,500 clones, with 60% to 75% found just once. The material was CD8+ T cells from blood, obtained before liver transplant. The receptors originated from a human donor who received a liver transplant. Both conserved end residues are part of each CDR3. The order of the fields is J gene, D gene, clone size, V gene, CDR3 protein, CDR3 DNA. D genes are given only for firm matches. For some rows the clone size is stated as once, few or many, or as a class when expanded; others skip it.

TRBJ1-3	-	-	TRBV10-1	CASSVHRRISSGNTIYF	TGCGCCAGCAGTGTCCACAGAAGAATAAGCTCTGGAAACACCATATATTTT
TRBJ1-4	-	-	TRBV2	CASRTAWKNEKLFF	TGTGCCAGCAGGACGGCATGGAAGAATGAAAAACTGTTTTTT
TRBJ1-1	-	few	TRBV18	CASSPSGAIMNTEAFF	TGTGCCAGCTCACCAAGCGGAGCTATCATGAACACTGAAGCTTTCTTT
TRBJ2-1	-	-	TRBV29-1	CSVPVGNEQFF	TGCAGCGTACCGGTGGGGAATGAGCAGTTCTTC
TRBJ2-4	-	-	TRBV19	CASSTTPGHHPLAKNIQYF	TGTGCCAGTAGTACGACACCGGGACACCATCCGCTAGCCAAAAACATTCAGTACTTC
TRBJ2-7	TRBD1	-	TRBV7-6	CASSLGTGYEQYF	TGTGCCAGCAGCCTGGGGACAGGCTACGAGCAGTACTTC
TRBJ1-5	-	few	TRBV28	CASSLPQGGQPQHF	TGTGCCAGCAGTTTACCCCAGGGAGGTCAGCCCCAGCATTTT
TRBJ2-1	TRBD2	-	TRBV25-1	CASSGYGSVAGVYNEQFF	TGTGCCAGCAGTGGATATGGGTCGGTAGCGGGAGTCTACAATGAGCAGTTCTTC
TRBJ1-1	-	few	TRBV10-2	CATRPMRSEMNTEAFF	TGCGCCACCCGTCCTATGAGGAGTGAGATGAACACTGAAGCTTTCTTT
TRBJ2-1	-	-	TRBV29-1	CSGKGGTPDNEQFF	TGCAGCGGAAAGGGCGGGACACCAGACAATGAGCAGTTCTTC
TRBJ2-1	-	-	TRBV7-2	CASSLVGGGLYNEQFF	TGTGCCAGCAGCTTAGTGGGTGGGGGGTTATACAATGAGCAGTTCTTC
TRBJ2-5	TRBD2	-	TRBV28	CASSLTSGRNDETQYF	TGTGCCAGCAGTCTAACTAGCGGGAGGAACGATGAGACCCAGTACTTC
TRBJ1-2	-	medium-sized	TRBV2	CASHGTESFYGYTF	TGTGCCAGCCACGGAACAGAATCCTTCTATGGCTACACCTTC
TRBJ2-7	-	-	TRBV4-1	CASSHGPYPTYEQYF	TGCGCCAGCAGCCACGGACCCTACCCCACCTACGAGCAGTACTTC
TRBJ2-2	TRBD2	-	TRBV18	CASSPTGREGRNTGELFF	TGTGCCAGCTCACCAACTGGGCGGGAGGGCCGGAACACCGGGGAGCTGTTTTTT
TRBJ1-4	-	-	TRBV7-6	CASSRRTGKASVVATNEKLFF	TGTGCCAGCAGCCGACGAACGGGGAAAGCCTCAGTGGTTGCAACTAATGAAAAACTGTTTTTT
TRBJ1-6	-	-	TRBV27	CASRTGTGNSPLHF	TGTGCCAGCAGGACCGGGACGGGAAATTCACCCCTCCACTTT
TRBJ1-2	-	few	TRBV6-5	CASSPGGGVYGYTF	TGTGCCAGCAGCCCCGGGGGGGGAGTCTATGGCTACACCTTC
TRBJ1-3	-	medium-sized	TRBV27	CASSLSSGNTIYF	TGTGCCAGCAGTTTATCTTCAGGGAACACCATATATTTT
TRBJ2-7	TRBD1	-	TRBV7-2	CASSLTGALYEQYF	TGTGCCAGCAGCTTAACAGGGGCCCTCTACGAGCAGTACTTC
TRBJ2-3	-	-	TRBV5-6	CASSMRLDSTDTQYF	TGTGCCAGCAGCATGCGTTTGGATAGCACAGATACGCAGTATTTT
TRBJ1-6	-	-	TRBV7-2	CASTLGSGHRVALHF	TGTGCCAGCACCCTTGGAAGCGGCCACCGAGTGGCCCTCCACTTT
TRBJ2-7	TRBD1	-	TRBV6-1	CASSEYLGAGGSHEQYF	TGTGCCAGCAGTGAATATCTCGGGGCAGGGGGTTCCCACGAGCAGTACTTC
TRBJ2-1	-	-	TRBV9	CASSPGANEQFF	TGTGCCAGCAGCCCCGGGGCCAATGAGCAGTTCTTC
TRBJ2-2	TRBD2	-	TRBV7-9	CASSPIDSGSTGELFF	TGTGCCAGCAGCCCCATCGACAGCGGGAGCACCGGGGAGCTGTTTTTT
TRBJ2-1	TRBD2	-	TRBV5-1	CASSLTSGGFNEQFF	TGCGCCAGCAGCTTGACTAGCGGGGGGTTCAATGAGCAGTTCTTC
TRBJ2-3	-	-	TRBV4-1	CASSQDLGVSDTQYF	TGCGCCAGCAGCCAAGATCTGGGCGTTTCAGATACGCAGTATTTT
TRBJ1-1	-	-	TRBV5-5	CASSQTEGTTEAFF	TGTGCCAGCAGCCAAACCGAGGGAACCACTGAAGCTTTCTTT
TRBJ2-1	-	-	TRBV13	CASSLDVSFNEQFF	TGTGCCAGCAGCTTAGATGTTAGCTTCAATGAGCAGTTCTTC
TRBJ1-2	TRBD1	-	TRBV7-9	CASSVRDRATPNYGYTF	TGTGCCAGCAGCGTCCGGGACAGGGCAACTCCTAACTATGGCTACACCTTC
TRBJ2-2	TRBD1	-	TRBV12-5	CASGLVLGTGTGGVTGELFF	TGTGCTAGTGGTTTGGTACTCGGTACAGGGACAGGGGGTGTCACCGGGGAGCTGTTTTTT
TRBJ1-2	-	-	TRBV6-6	CASSFRTQDGYTF	TGTGCCAGCAGCTTTAGGACGCAGGATGGCTACACCTTC
TRBJ1-5	TRBD1	-	TRBV30	CAWSATGGNQPQHF	TGTGCCTGGAGTGCCACAGGGGGCAATCAGCCCCAGCATTTT
TRBJ2-2	-	-	TRBV7-6	CASSLGTASNTGELFF	TGTGCCAGCAGCTTAGGGACAGCCTCGAACACCGGGGAGCTGTTTTTT
TRBJ2-2	-	-	TRBV11-3	CASSKQTLNTGELFF	TGTGCCAGCAGCAAGCAGACCCTGAACACCGGGGAGCTGTTTTTT
TRBJ1-2	TRBD1	-	TRBV6-1	CASRDREGAYGYTF	TGTGCCAGCAGGGACAGGGAGGGAGCTTATGGCTACACCTTC
TRBJ1-5	-	-	TRBV7-8	CASSSSGRRDQPQHF	TGTGCCAGCAGCTCATCAGGGAGAAGGGATCAGCCCCAGCATTTT
TRBJ2-1	-	medium-sized	TRBV7-9	CASSSDGDEQFF	TGTGCCAGCAGTTCCGACGGGGATGAGCAGTTCTTC
TRBJ2-1	-	-	TRBV28	CASSSYKTSSVNRGSSYNEQFF	TGTGCCAGCAGTTCGTACAAGACCTCTAGCGTAAACCGAGGGAGCTCCTACAATGAGCAGTTCTTC
TRBJ2-1	TRBD2	-	TRBV7-8	CASSRPRLAGGSYNEQFF	TGTGCCAGCAGCCGCCCTCGATTAGCGGGAGGGTCCTACAATGAGCAGTTCTTC
TRBJ1-5	TRBD1	-	TRBV28	CASSLRTGADSNQPQHF	TGTGCCAGCAGTTTACGAACAGGGGCGGATAGCAATCAGCCCCAGCATTTT
TRBJ2-1	-	-	TRBV5-4	CASSSTSGSREQFF	TGTGCCAGCAGCTCAACCTCTGGCTCCCGTGAGCAGTTCTTC
TRBJ1-3	-	few	TRBV28	CASSLGQYSGNTIYF	TGTGCCAGCAGTTTAGGACAGTACTCTGGAAACACCATATATTTT
TRBJ2-4	-	-	TRBV28	CASSSPNRDNLGIQYF	TGTGCCAGCAGTTCACCCAACAGGGATAATTTGGGCATTCAGTACTTC
TRBJ1-6	-	-	TRBV2	CASRAYGGAAVNSPLHF	TGTGCCAGCAGAGCATACGGGGGGGCAGCGGTTAATTCACCCCTCCACTTT
TRBJ2-1	-	few	TRBV7-9	CASSLDWSSYNEQFF	TGTGCCAGCAGCTTAGATTGGAGCTCCTACAATGAGCAGTTCTTC
TRBJ1-4	-	-	TRBV7-9	CASTGPGDEKLFF	TGTGCCAGCACAGGACCCGGGGATGAAAAACTGTTTTTT
TRBJ2-1	-	-	TRBV7-6	CASSLAVNEQFF	TGTGCCAGCAGCTTAGCCGTCAATGAGCAGTTCTTC
TRBJ2-3	-	-	TRBV5-8	CASSLEPGLTDTQYF	TGTGCCAGCAGCTTGGAACCGGGGCTCACAGATACGCAGTATTTT
TRBJ2-5	TRBD2	-	TRBV6-1	CASSELAGGQETQYF	TGTGCCAGCAGTGAACTAGCGGGAGGGCAAGAGACCCAGTACTTC
TRBJ1-1	-	once	TRBV10-3	CAIGEGLSTEAFF	TGTGCCATCGGAGAGGGGCTGAGCACTGAAGCTTTCTTT